The rows below give T cell receptor beta chains drawn from one sample of a study of early T cells in non-severe SARS-CoV-2 infection. A single record per CDR3 protein comes from TCRdb applying MiXCR to the 5' RACE reads. The table records under 85,000 distinct CDR3 sequences, 9.5% to 15% of them present only once. This sample comprised whole blood, obtained at baseline. The receptors were gathered from an adult who was a healthcare worker with PCR-confirmed SARS-CoV-2 infection or an uninfected control (not recorded which). The donor label of this sample is uncertain. The CDR3 runs from the conserved cysteine through the conserved F or W. A D gene is named only where the DNA matches it firmly. The size of a clone is reported for some rows only, either as once, few or many, or as a class for expanded clones.

>many|TRBJ2-2|TRBV12-3/TRBV12-4|TRBD2
TGTGCCAGCAGTTTGACTAGCGGGGGGGCGACCGGGGAGCTGTTTTTT
CASSLTSGGATGELFF
>few|TRBJ2-3|TRBV10-3|TRBD2
TGTGCCATCAGTGGACTAGCGGGGAGTCCAGATACGCAGTATTTT
CAISGLAGSPDTQYF
>medium-sized|TRBJ2-2|TRBV15|-
TGTGCCACCAGCAGAGATCTACAGATCAACACCGGGGAGCTGTTTTTT
CATSRDLQINTGELFF
>-|TRBJ2-2|TRBV19|-
TGTGCCAGTAGTGTCTGGACCGGGGGCGGGGAGCTGTTTTTT
CASSVWTGGGELFF
>-|TRBJ1-4|TRBV7-2|-
TGTGCCAGCAGCGTGGGGTACACAACTAATGAAAAACTGTTTTTT
CASSVGYTTNEKLFF
>many|TRBJ2-2|TRBV2|-
TGTGCCAGCAGGAAGACCCCCGGGGAGCTGTTTTTT
CASRKTPGELFF
>many|TRBJ1-6|TRBV25-1|-
TGTGCCAGCAGTGAATACCCCATGGGATTAACCCTCCACTTT
CASSEYPMGLTLHF
>few|TRBJ2-3|TRBV9|TRBD2
TGTGCCAGCAGCCCCCCCTTAGAGACTAGCGGGGTGTTTGGCACAGATACGCAATATTTT
CASSPPLETSGVFGTDTQYF
>many|TRBJ2-1|TRBV9|TRBD2
TGTGCCAGCAGCGTAGGCATAACCGGGGGGTACAATGAGCAGTTCTTC
CASSVGITGGYNEQFF
>many|TRBJ2-4|TRBV4-3|TRBD1
TGCGCCAGCAGCCCTTCAGGGGGCAAAGCCAAAAACATTCAGTACTTC
CASSPSGGKAKNIQYF
>many|TRBJ2-1|TRBV20-1|-
TGCAGTGCTAGAGGGGGCGGTGAGCAGTTCTTC
CSARGGGEQFF
>-|TRBJ1-5|TRBV9|TRBD1
TGTGCCAGTGGACAGGGCGGCAATCAGCCCCAGCATTTT
CASGQGGNQPQHF
>-|TRBJ2-3|TRBV4-2|TRBD2
TGTGCCAGCAGCCAGGGGACTAGCGGGGAAACAGATACGCAGTATTTT
CASSQGTSGETDTQYF
>few|TRBJ2-7|TRBV6-6|-
TGTGCCAGCAGTTACTCCGCCGGGCTGCTCTCCTACGAGCAGTACTTC
CASSYSAGLLSYEQYF
>-|TRBJ2-2|TRBV4-2|-
TGTGCCAGCAGCGAAGCCACCGGGACTAACACCGGGGAGCTGTTTTTT
CASSEATGTNTGELFF
>-|TRBJ1-1|TRBV7-9|TRBD1
TGTGCCAGCAGCGTGGGACAGGGGAACACTGAAGCTTTCTTT
CASSVGQGNTEAFF
>many|TRBJ1-2|TRBV4-3|-
TGCGCCAGCAGCCAAGCGGTAGGGCAGGGCTACACCTTC
CASSQAVGQGYTF
>many|TRBJ2-7|TRBV20-1|-
TGCAGTGCTAGAGATCGCCAGGGACGCTACGAGCAGTACTTC
CSARDRQGRYEQYF
>few|TRBJ2-5|TRBV5-4|TRBD1
TGTGCCAGCAGCCCGGGGACAGCACAAGAGACCCAGTACTTC
CASSPGTAQETQYF
>few|TRBJ2-1|TRBV10-3|-
TGTGCCATCGGATTGGGGCATGATGAGCAGTTCTTC
CAIGLGHDEQFF
>-|TRBJ2-3|TRBV5-1|-
TGCGCCAGCAGCTTGAGTGTTGTTGATGCAGATACGCAGTATTTT
CASSLSVVDADTQYF
>few|TRBJ2-5|TRBV15|TRBD1
TGTGCCACCTCTTCGACAGGGGGCTACCAAGAGACCCAGTACTTC
CATSSTGGYQETQYF
>-|TRBJ1-5|TRBV6-1|-
TGTGCCAGCAGTGAACAGGGAGGCAATCAGCCCCAGCATTTT
CASSEQGGNQPQHF
>few|TRBJ2-1|TRBV5-1|-
TGCGCCAGCAGCTTGGCCAGACTAGGGCCCTACAATGAGCAGTTCTTC
CASSLARLGPYNEQFF
>few|TRBJ2-1|TRBV5-1|TRBD2
TGCGCCAGCAGCTTGGCATCCAGCGGGAGTTACAATGAGCAGTTCTTC
CASSLASSGSYNEQFF